The clone carrying this T cell receptor (beta chain) was counted only a few times. Its specificity is not known. Per the germline V gene, CDR1 is LGHNA and CDR2 is YNFKEQ. The CDR3 is made up of 18 amino acids. This sample was included in a study of cytomegalovirus exposure and HLA in healthy donors. Study results and caveats: Several of the most significant clusters were apparently associated with common viral pathogens in a later analysis. A missense variant in DCLRE1C was later tied to TCR beta V- and J-gene trimming. Sequencing artifact likely explains a cluster of highly shared sequence variants.

The primer mix had 60 Vbeta and 13 Jbeta primers. The data were produced by immunoSEQ multiplex PCR, yet TCRdb's version contains in-frame clones alone and is incomplete. The profile shows 95,000 to 150,000 clones, around 79% of them singletons. The source material was PBMCs. This sequence joins TRBV4-2 and TRBJ2-5; D might be TRBD1 (5 bases). The DNA end favors TRBJ2-7, so the J call may be wrong. This TCR came from a woman in her twenties or thirties in good health and CMV-seropositive. CDR3 region: CASSQEAPIRDGSYEQYF. The CDR3 nucleotides read TGTGCCAGCAGCCAAGAGGCCCCCATCAGGGATGGGTCCTACGAGCAGTACTTC.